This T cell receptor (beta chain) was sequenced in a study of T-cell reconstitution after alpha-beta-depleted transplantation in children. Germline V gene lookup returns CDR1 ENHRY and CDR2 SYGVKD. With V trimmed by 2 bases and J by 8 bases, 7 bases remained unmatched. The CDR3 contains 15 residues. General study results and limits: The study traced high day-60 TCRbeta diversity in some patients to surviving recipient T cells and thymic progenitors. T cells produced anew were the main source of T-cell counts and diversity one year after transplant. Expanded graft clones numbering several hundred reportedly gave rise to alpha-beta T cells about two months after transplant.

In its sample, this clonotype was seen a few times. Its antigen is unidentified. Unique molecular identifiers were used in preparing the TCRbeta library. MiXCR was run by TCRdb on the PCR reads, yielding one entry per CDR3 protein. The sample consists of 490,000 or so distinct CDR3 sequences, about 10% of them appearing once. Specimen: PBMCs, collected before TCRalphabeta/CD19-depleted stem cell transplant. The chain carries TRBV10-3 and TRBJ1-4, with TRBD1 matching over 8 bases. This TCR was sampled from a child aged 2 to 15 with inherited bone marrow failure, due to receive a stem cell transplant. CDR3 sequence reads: CAISEGQGRDEKLFF. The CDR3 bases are TGTGCCATCAGTGAGGGACAGGGAAGGGACGAAAAACTGTTTTTT.